The 14 T cell receptor beta chains given below trace back to one sample, sequenced in a study of regulatory T cells in long-lasting Graves disease. Time point defined: newly diagnosed GD, antithyroid drugs for less than 3 months. PBMCs were the source of the RNA used for TCR sequencing. Researchers made TCR beta libraries by using iRepertoire HTBI primers and running Arm-PCR on CDR3 regions. A single record per CDR3 protein comes from TCRdb applying MiXCR to the multiplex PCR reads. There are fewer than 350,000 distinct CDR3 sequences in the sample; over 15% occur only once, and less than 40% lies in the top ten. The sequenced sample was peripheral blood mononuclear cells (PBMCs), obtained at new diagnosis, from a patient treated with antithyroid drugs. All receptors derive from a female donor with Graves disease.

This clonotype occurred a few times. This chain joins TRBV5-6 and TRBJ2-1; 11 bases align to TRBD2. CDR1 and CDR2 from the germline V gene are SGHDT and YYEEEE. The V gene end was trimmed by 8 bases and the J gene end by 4 bases; junction bases not matched to a gene: 8. The CDR3 has 15 amino acids. CDR3: CASLIAGGKYNEQFF. CDR3 coding DNA: TGTGCCAGTTTGATAGCGGGAGGGAAGTACAATGAGCAGTTCTTC. The complete variable domain, with remaining parts taken from reference TRBV5-6 and TRBJ2-1, reads DAGVTQSPTHLIKTRGQQVTLRCSPKSGHDTVSWYQQALGQGPQFIFQYYEEEERQRGNFPDRFSGHQFPNYSSELNVNALLLGDSALYLCASLIAGGKYNEQFFGPGTRLTVL.

This clonotype was detected many times. The V and J genes are TRBV30 and TRBJ1-5; possible D gene TRBD1, 5 bases. Germline CDR1 and CDR2: GTSNPN and SVGIG (reference sequence). The CDR3 sequence is 14 residues long. The ends were cut back, 2 bases at V and 1 base at J, with 9 bases in the middle. The CDR3 is CAWSPGPSNQPQHF. Written as DNA, the CDR3 is TGTGCCTGGAGTCCAGGGCCCAGCAATCAGCCCCAGCATTTT.

The chain employs TRBV27 and TRBJ1-5; TRBD1 matches at 10 bases. Losses at the gene ends were 8 bases for V and 9 bases for J; bases not matched to a gene: 13. Per the germline V gene, CDR1 is MNHEY and CDR2 is SMNVEV (reference sequence). The CDR3 has 15 amino acids. CDR3 in amino acids: CASGPGTGVFVPQHF. The CDR3 DNA sequence: TGTGCCAGCGGTCCCGGGACAGGGGTCTTTGTGCCCCAGCATTTT.

Concerning this clonotype: No conserved phenylalanine or tryptophan ends this CDR3, so it is likely a read error. No DNA is shown, since the ends of the CDR3 on it are uncertain; the CDR3 is the one TCRdb lists. This chain links TRBV12-5 with TRBJ2-1; the table names TRBD1, a call not compared with the DNA. The CDR3 length equals 13 residues, ends included. Germline values: CDR1 LGHNT, CDR2 FRNRAP. The CDR3 protein is CASGLYGTTHLDL.

This clonotype was picked up a small number of times. V is TRBV19 and J is TRBJ1-5, with D possibly being TRBD1 (5 bases). CDR1 LNHDA and CDR2 SQIVND come from the germline V gene (reference sequence). Trimming removed 6 bases from V and 0 bases from J, with 24 bases in between. CDR3 length equals 19 residues. The CDR3 DNA reads as TGTGCCAGTAGGCCCCAGGCAGGGATGGCATCTTATAGCAATCAGCCCCAGCATTTT. Translated, it gives CASRPQAGMASYSNQPQHF.

In the case of this clonotype: The likely explanation is a read error, given a far larger clone one base away. The chain couples TRBV16 to TRBJ2-1; D not certain. The CDR3 consists of 15 residues. CDR1 and CDR2 (germline): KGHSY, FQNENV. In DNA form, the CDR3 reads TGTGCCAGCAGACAACGAGACGAAAGCTACAATGAGCCGTTCTTC. Translating gives CASRQRDESYNEPFF.

A word on this clonotype: With a far larger clone one base away, a read error is the likely cause. V is TRBV2 and J is TRBJ2-1; D could derive from TRBD1 or TRBD2 (5 bases each). V gave up 7 bases and J gave up 10 bases, with 20 bases separating them. The CDR3 runs to 14 residues. Germline CDR1 is SNHLY and CDR2 is FYNNEI. The CDR3 is CASNVAPIRDEQFF. The CDR3 bases are TGTGCCAGCAACGTCGCTCCGATCCGGGACGAGCAGTTCTTC.

This clonotype was counted a few times. The chain links TRBV30 to TRBJ1-2; no reliable D call. This CDR3 comprises 11 residues. Per germline, CDR1 GTSNPN and CDR2 SVGIG (reference sequence). V lost 2 bases and J 7 bases, leaving 8 bases between the germline ends. As DNA, the CDR3 is TGTGCCTGGAGTCCTTATGGTGGCTACACCTTC. The encoded protein is CAWSPYGGYTF.

There are many counts of this clonotype. V usage is TRBV7-9 and J usage is TRBJ1-5, with D perhaps TRBD1 (5 bases). The germline V gene encodes CDR1 SEHNR and CDR2 FQNEAQ (reference sequence). CDR3 length equals 16 residues. With 5 bases removed from V and 0 bases from J, the gap between germline ends came to 14 bases. The CDR3 DNA is TGTGCCAGCAGCAGCCGGGGCATTTATAGCAATCAGCCCCAGCATTTT. The encoded protein is CASSSRGIYSNQPQHF. Supplemented by reference TRBV7-9 and TRBJ1-5, the full variable domain reads DTGVSQNPRHKITKRGQNVTFRCDPISEHNRLYWYRQTLGQGPEFLTYFQNEAQLEKSRLLSDRFSAERPKGSFSTLEIQRTEQGDSAMYLCASSSRGIYSNQPQHFGDGTRLSIL.

This clonotype was seen a handful of times. This likely reflects a read error, since a far larger clone is one base away. This rearrangement joins TRBV2 to TRBJ2-1, with D tentatively TRBD1 (5 bases). The DNA end lines up better with TRBJ2-5; the J call may be wrong. Germline-derived CDR1 and CDR2 are SNHLY and FYNNEI. The CDR3 is made up of 15 amino acids. The CDR3 loop is CAGSAFDSSMGTQYF. CDR3 DNA sequence: TGTGCCGGCAGTGCTTTCGACAGCTCGATGGGGACCCAGTACTTC.

This clonotype was detected many times. The genes are TRBV19 and TRBJ1-2; weak D call: TRBD1 (6 bases). V gave up 4 bases and J gave up 1 base, with 13 bases separating them. The CDR3 sequence is 15 residues long. Looked up from germline, CDR1 is LNHDA and CDR2 is SQIVND (reference sequence). CDR3 amino acids: CASSRAGAGNYGYTF. The CDR3 DNA is TGTGCCAGTAGTAGAGCAGGGGCAGGTAACTATGGCTACACCTTC.

The sample holds many counts of this clonotype. The chain joins TRBV10-3 to TRBJ2-7, with 8 bases aligning to TRBD2. CDR1 ENHRY and CDR2 SYGVKD come from the germline V gene. Germline trimming cut 10 bases from V and 0 bases from J; bases unmatched to any gene: 5. The CDR3 consists of 13 residues. In DNA form, the CDR3 reads TGTGCCACCTTAGCGGGGCCCTCCTACGAGCAGTACTTC. The encoded protein is CATLAGPSYEQYF.

This clonotype was found many times. The chain carries TRBV11-1 and TRBJ1-2, with 7 bases identical to TRBD1. The V gene end was trimmed by 4 bases and the J gene end by 4 bases; junction bases not matched to a gene: 15. Germline V gene sequence: CDR1 SGHAT, CDR2 FQDESV (reference sequence). The CDR3 contains 17 residues. The CDR3, as DNA: TGTGCCAGCAGCTCAGCGGACAGGCCACAGGACCCCTATGGCTACACCTTC. Translating it yields CASSSADRPQDPYGYTF.

Regarding this clonotype: This likely came from a read error, as a far larger clone is one base away. The V and J genes are TRBV11-2 and TRBJ2-2, with TRBD1 matching 7 bases. This CDR3 comprises 15 residues. The germline V gene encodes CDR1 SGHAT and CDR2 FQNNGV. Germline trimming cut 6 bases from V and 0 bases from J; bases unmatched to any gene: 4. CDR3 region: CASRPGTANTGELFF. The DNA of the CDR3 is TGTGCCAGCAGACCAGGGACAGCGAACACCGGGGAGCTGTTTTTT.